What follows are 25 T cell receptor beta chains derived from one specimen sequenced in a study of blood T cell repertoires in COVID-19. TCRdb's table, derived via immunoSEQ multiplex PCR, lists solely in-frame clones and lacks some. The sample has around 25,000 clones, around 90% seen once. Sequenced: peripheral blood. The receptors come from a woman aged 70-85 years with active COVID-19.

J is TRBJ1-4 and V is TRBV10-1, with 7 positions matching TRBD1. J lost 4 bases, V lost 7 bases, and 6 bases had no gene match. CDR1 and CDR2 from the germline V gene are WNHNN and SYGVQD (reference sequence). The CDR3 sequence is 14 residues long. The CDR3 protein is CASIDRAINEKLFF. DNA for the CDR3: TGCGCCAGCATTGACAGGGCGATTAATGAAAAACTGTTTTTT.

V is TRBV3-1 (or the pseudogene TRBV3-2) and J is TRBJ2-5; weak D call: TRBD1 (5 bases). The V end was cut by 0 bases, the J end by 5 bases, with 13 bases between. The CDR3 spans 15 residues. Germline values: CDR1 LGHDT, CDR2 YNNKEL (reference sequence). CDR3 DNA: TGTGCCAGCAGCCAAGAGGTTGGGGCTGGTGAGACCCAGTACTTC. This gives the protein CASSQEVGAGETQYF.

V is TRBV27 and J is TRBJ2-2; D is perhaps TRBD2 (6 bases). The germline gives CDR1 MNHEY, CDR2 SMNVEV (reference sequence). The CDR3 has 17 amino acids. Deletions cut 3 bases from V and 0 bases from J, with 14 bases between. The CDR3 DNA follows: TGTGCCAGCAGTTTCAGACTAGGCCCCGCGAACACCGGGGAGCTGTTTTTT. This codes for CASSFRLGPANTGELFF.

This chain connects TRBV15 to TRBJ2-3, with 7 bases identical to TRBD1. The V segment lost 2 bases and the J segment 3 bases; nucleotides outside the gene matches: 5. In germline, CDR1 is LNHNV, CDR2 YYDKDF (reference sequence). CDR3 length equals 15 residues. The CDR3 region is CATSRPGTVTDTQYF. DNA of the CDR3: TGTGCCACCAGCAGACCAGGGACAGTTACAGATACGCAGTATTTT.

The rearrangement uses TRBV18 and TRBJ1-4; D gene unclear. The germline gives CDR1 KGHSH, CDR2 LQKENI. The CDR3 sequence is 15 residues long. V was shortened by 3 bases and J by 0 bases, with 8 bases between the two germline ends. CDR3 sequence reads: CASSPFGPTNEKLFF. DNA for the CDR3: TGTGCCAGCTCACCTTTCGGTCCAACTAATGAAAAACTGTTTTTT.

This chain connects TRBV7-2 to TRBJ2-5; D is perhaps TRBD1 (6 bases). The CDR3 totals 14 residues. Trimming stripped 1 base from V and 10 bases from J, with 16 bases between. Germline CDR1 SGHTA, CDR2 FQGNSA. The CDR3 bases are TGTGCCAGCAGCTTAGGAGGGGGAGTAGGTGACCAGTACTTC. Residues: CASSLGGGVGDQYF. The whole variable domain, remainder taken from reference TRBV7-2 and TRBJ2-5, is GAGVSQSPSNKVTEKGKDVELRCDPISGHTALYWYRQSLGQGLEFLIYFQGNSAPDKSGLPSDRFSAERTGGSVSTLTIQRTQQEDSAVYLCASSLGGGVGDQYFGPGTRLLVL.

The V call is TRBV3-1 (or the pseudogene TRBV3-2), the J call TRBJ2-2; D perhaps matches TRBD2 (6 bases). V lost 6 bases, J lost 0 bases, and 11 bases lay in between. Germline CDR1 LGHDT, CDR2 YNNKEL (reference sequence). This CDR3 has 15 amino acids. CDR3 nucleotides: TGTGCCAGCAGGGCGGGACGGACGAACACCGGGGAGCTGTTTTTT. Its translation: CASRAGRTNTGELFF.

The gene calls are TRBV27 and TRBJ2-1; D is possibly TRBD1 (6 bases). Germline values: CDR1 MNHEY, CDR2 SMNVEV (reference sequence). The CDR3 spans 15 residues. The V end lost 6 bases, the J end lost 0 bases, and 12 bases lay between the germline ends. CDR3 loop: CASRWDTYSYNEQFF. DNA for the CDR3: TGTGCCAGCAGATGGGACACCTACTCCTACAATGAGCAGTTCTTC.

CDR3 in amino acids: CASSSGTGPYTEAFF. The DNA of the CDR3 is TGTGCCAGCAGTTCGGGGACAGGGCCCTACACTGAAGCTTTCTTT. The chain links TRBV27 to TRBJ1-1, with TRBD1 identical over 9 bases. From germline, CDR1 is MNHEY and CDR2 SMNVEV (reference sequence). Unmatched junction bases numbered 6, after V lost 4 bases and J lost 3 bases. The CDR3 extends over 15 amino acids.

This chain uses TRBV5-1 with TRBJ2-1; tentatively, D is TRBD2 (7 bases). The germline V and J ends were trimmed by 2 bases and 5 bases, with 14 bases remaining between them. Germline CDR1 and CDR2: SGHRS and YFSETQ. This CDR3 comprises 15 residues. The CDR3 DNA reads TGCGCCAGCAGCTTAAGCGGGACAAGGAACAATGAGCAGTTCTTC. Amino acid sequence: CASSLSGTRNNEQFF.

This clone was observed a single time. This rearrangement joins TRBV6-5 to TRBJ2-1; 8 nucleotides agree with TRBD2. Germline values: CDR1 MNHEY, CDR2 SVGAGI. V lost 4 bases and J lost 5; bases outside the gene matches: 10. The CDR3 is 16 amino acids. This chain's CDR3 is CASSSRRGALNNEQFF. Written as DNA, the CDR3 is TGTGCCAGCAGTTCAAGGCGGGGGGCCCTCAACAATGAGCAGTTCTTC.

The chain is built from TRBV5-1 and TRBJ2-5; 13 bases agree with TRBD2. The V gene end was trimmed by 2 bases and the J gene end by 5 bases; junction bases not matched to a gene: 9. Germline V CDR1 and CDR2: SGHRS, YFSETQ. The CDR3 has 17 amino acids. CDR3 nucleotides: TGCGCCAGCAGCTTCGCCGGCTCGACTAGCGGGGGGGAGACCCAGTACTTC. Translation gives CASSFAGSTSGGETQYF.

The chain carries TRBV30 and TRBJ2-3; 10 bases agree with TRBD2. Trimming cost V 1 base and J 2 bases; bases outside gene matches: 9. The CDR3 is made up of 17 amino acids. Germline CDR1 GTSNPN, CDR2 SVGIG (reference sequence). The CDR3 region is CAWSALASGGLTDTQYF. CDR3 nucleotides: TGTGCCTGGAGTGCCCTCGCTAGCGGGGGCCTCACAGATACGCAGTATTTT.

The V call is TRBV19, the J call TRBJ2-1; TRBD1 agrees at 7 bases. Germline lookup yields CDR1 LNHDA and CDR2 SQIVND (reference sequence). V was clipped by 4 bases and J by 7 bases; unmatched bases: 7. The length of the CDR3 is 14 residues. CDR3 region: CASSTSNRGNEQFF. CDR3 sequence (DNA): TGTGCCAGTAGTACCTCCAACAGGGGTAATGAGCAGTTCTTC.

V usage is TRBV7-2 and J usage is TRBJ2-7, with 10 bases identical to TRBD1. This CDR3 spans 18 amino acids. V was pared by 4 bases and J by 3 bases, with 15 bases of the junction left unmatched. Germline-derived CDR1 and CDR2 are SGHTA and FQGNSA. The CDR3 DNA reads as TGTGCCAGCAGCTCCAGAGGGACAGGGGAGGCCCCGCGCTACGAGCAGTACTTC. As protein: CASSSRGTGEAPRYEQYF.

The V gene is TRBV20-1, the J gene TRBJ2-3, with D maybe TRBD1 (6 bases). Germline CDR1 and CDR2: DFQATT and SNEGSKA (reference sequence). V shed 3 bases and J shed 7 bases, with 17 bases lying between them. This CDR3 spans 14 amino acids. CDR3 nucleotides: TGCAGTGCTAGTTCGGGACATGCCGTGAATACGCAGTATTTT. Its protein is CSASSGHAVNTQYF.

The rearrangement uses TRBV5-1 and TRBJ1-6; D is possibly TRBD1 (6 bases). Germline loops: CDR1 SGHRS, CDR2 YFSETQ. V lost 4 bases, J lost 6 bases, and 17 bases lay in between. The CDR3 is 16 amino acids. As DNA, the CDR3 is TGCGCCAGCAGCCAAACAACAGGGATAAGTAATTCACCCCTCCACTTT. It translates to CASSQTTGISNSPLHF.

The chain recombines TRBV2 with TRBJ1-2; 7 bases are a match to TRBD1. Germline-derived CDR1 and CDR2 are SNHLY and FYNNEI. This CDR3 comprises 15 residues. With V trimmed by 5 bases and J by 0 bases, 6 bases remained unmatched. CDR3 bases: TGTGCCAGCAGTCGGGACAGAGCTCCTAACTATGGCTACACCTTC. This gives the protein CASSRDRAPNYGYTF.

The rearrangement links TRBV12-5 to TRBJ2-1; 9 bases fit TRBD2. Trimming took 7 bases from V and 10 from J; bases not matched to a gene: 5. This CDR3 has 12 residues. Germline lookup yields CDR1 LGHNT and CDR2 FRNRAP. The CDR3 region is CASAFLAGEQFF. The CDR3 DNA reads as TGTGCTAGTGCTTTCCTAGCGGGGGAGCAGTTCTTC.

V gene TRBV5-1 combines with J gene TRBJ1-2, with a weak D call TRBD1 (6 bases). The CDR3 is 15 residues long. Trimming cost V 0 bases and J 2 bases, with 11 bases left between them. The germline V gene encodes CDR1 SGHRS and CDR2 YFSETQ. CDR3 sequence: CASSLDGQQNYGYTF. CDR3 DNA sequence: TGCGCCAGCAGCTTGGACGGACAGCAAAACTATGGCTACACCTTC. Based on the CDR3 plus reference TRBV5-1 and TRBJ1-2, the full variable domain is KAGVTQTPRYLIKTRGQQVTLSCSPISGHRSVSWYQQTPGQGLQFLFEYFSETQRNKGNFPGRFSGRQFSNSRSEMNVSTLELGDSALYLCASSLDGQQNYGYTFGSGTRLTVV.

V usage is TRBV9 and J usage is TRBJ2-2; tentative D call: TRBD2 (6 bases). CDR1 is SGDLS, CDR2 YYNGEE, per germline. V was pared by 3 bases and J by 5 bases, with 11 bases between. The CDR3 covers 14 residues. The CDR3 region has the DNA TGTGCCAGCAGCGCCGGGAGCGTAACCGGGGAGCTGTTTTTT. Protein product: CASSAGSVTGELFF.

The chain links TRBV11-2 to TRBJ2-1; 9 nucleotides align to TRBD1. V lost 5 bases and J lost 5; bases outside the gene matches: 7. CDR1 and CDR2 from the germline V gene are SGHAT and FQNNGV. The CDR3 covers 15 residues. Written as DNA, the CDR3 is TGTGCCAGCAGCACACAGGGGGCGTTCCACAATGAGCAGTTCTTC. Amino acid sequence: CASSTQGAFHNEQFF.

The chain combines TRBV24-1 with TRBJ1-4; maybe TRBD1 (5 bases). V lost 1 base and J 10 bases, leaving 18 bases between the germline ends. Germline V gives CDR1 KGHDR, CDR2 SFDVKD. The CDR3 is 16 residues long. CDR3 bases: TGTGCCACCAGTGATTTAAGGGGCAGGGATAAAGTAAAACTGTTTTTT. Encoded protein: CATSDLRGRDKVKLFF.

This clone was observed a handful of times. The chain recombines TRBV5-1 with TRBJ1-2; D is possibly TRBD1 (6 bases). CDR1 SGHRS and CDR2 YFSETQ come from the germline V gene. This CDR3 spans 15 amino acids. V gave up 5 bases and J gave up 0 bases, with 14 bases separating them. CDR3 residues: CASRQRTDTNYGYTF. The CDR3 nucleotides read TGCGCCAGCAGACAAAGGACAGATACTAACTATGGCTACACCTTC.

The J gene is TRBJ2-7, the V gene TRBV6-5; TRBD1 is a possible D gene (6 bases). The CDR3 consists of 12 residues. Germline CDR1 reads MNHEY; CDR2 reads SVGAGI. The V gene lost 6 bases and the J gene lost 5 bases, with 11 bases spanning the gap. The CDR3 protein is CASSQDSHEQYF. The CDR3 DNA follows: TGTGCCAGCAGCCAGGACAGCCACGAGCAGTACTTC.